This T cell receptor (beta chain) was sequenced for a study of T cells in Graves' hyperthyroidism and ophthalmopathy (dated by TCRdb to 2018 to 2020). About the full investigation: Peripheral blood was sampled at the time of initial diagnosis, prior to any treatment. Once sampling was done, hyperthyroidism patients were given methimazole at a starting dose of 30 mg daily, whereas ophthalmopathy patients were given high-dose intravenous methylprednisolone. Thyroid tissue and blood T-cell repertoires from several Graves' hyperthyroidism patients were also compared in the study. To identify distinguishing TCR V-J signatures, a discovery cohort of about 95 patients was used, comprising fewer than 45 with Graves' ophthalmopathy and about 59 with stable Graves' hyperthyroidism. The 100 or so discovery patients were randomly divided into training and test sets at a 7:3 ratio. The paper reports TCR Vbeta CDR3 sequencing of over 130 peripheral blood samples: approximately 43 ophthalmopathy, fewer than 80 hyperthyroidism and around 17 progressor patients. An independent validation cohort of around 19 hyperthyroidism patients and 15 or so patients who later progressed to ophthalmopathy tested prospective prediction of ophthalmopathy. On the study overall, not on this receptor specifically: Most expanded thyroid clonotypes (frequency above 0.001) were also detected in blood, a finding suggesting that blood repertoires may reflect thyroid immune responses. In validation, the model predicted progression to ophthalmopathy with approximately 69% sensitivity and around 72% specificity, a median of about 6 months before onset. A model built on a 13 V-J signature distinguished ophthalmopathy from stable hyperthyroidism, reaching about 89% sensitivity and about 81% specificity in cross-validation and 80%/75% in testing. No statistical method was used to fix the sample size in advance, and group allocation was not hidden from the investigators.

The TCR beta CDR3 regions were amplified from RNA transcripts. For the first round of RT-PCR on the TCR CDR3, the HTBI primer set was used together with the Qiagen OneStep RT-PCR kit. A second multiplex PCR round built the libraries, followed by size selection and purification. Sequencing of the libraries was done on an Illumina HiSeq2000 using paired-end 100 bp reads. The paper's processing steps were these. Raw data were processed with SOAPnuke, discarding reads with adapters, uncalled bases, mean Phred below 15, or no exact constant-primer or identifier match. High-quality paired reads were merged using COPE v1.2.5, and each unique nucleotide sequence was defined as a clonotype. Clonotypes were aligned to IMGT TRBV, TRBD and TRBJ reference segments using MiTCR v1.1. Analysis was restricted to V-J combinations with a frequency above 0.0001, which covered 99.2% of repertoires. The TCS score was defined as the ratio of F50 (clonal expansion) to E x V (chaos), calculated using BLOSUM62-based TCRdist between CDR3 peptides within each V-J. Welch's t-statistics and random forest reduced some 510 V-J features to roughly 13, which were used in a naive Bayes classifier (R e1071). TCRdb trimmed public reads at Q25 via fastp, called clones via MiXCR and kept in-frame beta chains. One record per CDR3 amino acid sequence lists the most common genes and DNA. V and J calls and clone size were set by TCRdb, not the authors. The sample yields about 360,000 distinct CDR3 sequences; around 25% were counted once. Around 70% of the sample comes from the top ten.

Graves' hyperthyroidism was defined as stable when no progression to ophthalmopathy occurred over 18 months of follow-up. Hyperthyroidism patients were aged 18 to 65 years and newly diagnosed, with disease duration of less than 2 months. Exclusion was applied to patients with uncontrolled infections, other autoimmune diseases, pregnancy or lactation. Diagnoses relied on clinical symptoms, serum thyroxine and TRAb, thyroid ultrasound and orbital computed tomography. PBMCs were isolated from about 9.1 ml of fresh peripheral blood by Ficoll-Paque density gradient centrifugation. Trizol reagent was used to extract total RNA, and RNA quality was then checked on an Agilent 2100 Bioanalyzer. For CDR1 and CDR2, the germline V gene lists SQVTM and ANQGSEA. The CDR3, cysteine through phenylalanine, is 14 amino acids long. Only the CDR3 part of the read is kept: 42 bases, read in frame from the first base. V has 4 bases trimmed and J has 1 base trimmed; junction bases matching no gene number 3.

To note about this clonotype: No cognate antigen has been identified for it. Nothing much larger sits one base from this clone, and base qualities are not available.

This TCR was sampled from a man in his fifties or sixties with Graves' hyperthyroidism. The chain is assembled from TRBV29-1 and TRBJ2-2; 7 of the junction bases match TRBD2. Sequencing was carried out using blood. The CDR3 corresponds to CSVVPSGNTGELFF. The DNA is as follows: TGCAGCGTTGTACCTAGCGGGAACACCGGGGAGCTGTTTTTT.